This entry is about one TCR beta chain. Germline loops: CDR1 MRHNA, CDR2 SNTAGT. V lost 6 bases and J lost 6; bases outside the gene matches: 12. The CDR3 spans 15 residues. The data were taken from a study of T cell changes during pregnancy in multiple sclerosis. Here immunoSEQ multiplex PCR was the method, and the copy in TCRdb shows in-frame clones only, minus some. Of tens of thousands of clones listed, under 95% are singletons. The TCR comes from a female donor with multiple sclerosis, enrolled in a pregnancy study. The V gene is TRBV6-4, the J gene TRBJ2-3, with 7 nucleotides matching TRBD2. This specimen consisted of peripheral blood, obtained after pregnancy. CDR3 DNA: TGTGCCAGCAGAAAGACTAGCCGCCCGGTGGATACGCAGTATTTT. As protein: CASRKTSRPVDTQYF.